Listed below are T cell receptor beta chains from one sample, sequenced in a study of shared clonotypes between healthy human individuals. This table comes from immunoSEQ multiplex PCR, and its TCRdb copy is limited to in-frame clones, with some not included. Altogether some 1 million clones are present, about 74% being singletons, with the ten largest covering about 1.5%. Sequenced input: memory CD4+ T cells sorted from blood. These receptors all come from a man in his late teens or twenties in good health. Both conserved end residues are part of each CDR3. The order of the fields is clone size, J gene, D gene, V gene, CDR3 DNA, CDR3 protein. D genes are given only for firm matches. Clone size appears in some rows only: once, few, many, or a class for an expanded clone.

once TRBJ1-3 - TRBV19 TGTGCCAGTACGGACCTCAGCTCTGGAAACACCATATATTTT CASTDLSSGNTIYF
- TRBJ2-7 TRBD1 TRBV10-3 TGTGCCACCGCCTTCGGACAGGGCTACGAGCAGTACTTC CATAFGQGYEQYF
- TRBJ2-3 - TRBV11-2 TGTGCCAGCAGCTTACGCCAGAACACAGATACGCAGTATTTT CASSLRQNTDTQYF
- TRBJ2-1 - TRBV19 TGTGCCAGCCGGCCCCCAAGGGGCCCTCACAATGAGCAGTTCTTC CASRPPRGPHNEQFF
- TRBJ2-5 - TRBV30 TGTGCCTGGAGTGTAAAGGGGGGAGAGACCCAGTACTTC CAWSVKGGETQYF
- TRBJ1-2 TRBD1 TRBV5-6 TGTGCCAGCAACGAGGACAGGGCGGTCTATGGCTACACCTTC CASNEDRAVYGYTF
- TRBJ2-7 TRBD2 TRBV7-2 TGTGCCAGCAGGGCTTTAGCGGGAGTTCCCGAGCAGTACTTC CASRALAGVPEQYF
- TRBJ1-1 - TRBV5-1 TGCGCCAGCAGCTTTCGCGGAGTCCTCACTGAAGCTTTCTTT CASSFRGVLTEAFF
many TRBJ1-6 TRBD1 TRBV11-2 TGTGCCAGCAGCTTAGCGGGACAGATCTATAATTCACCCCTCCACTTT CASSLAGQIYNSPLHF
- TRBJ1-1 - TRBV18 TGTGCCAGCTCACCAGGACTTCTCTCCGGCACTGAAGCTTTCTTT CASSPGLLSGTEAFF
- TRBJ2-1 - TRBV6-5 TGTGCCAGCAGTTACTCGTACCCAGACTACAATGAGCAGTTCTTC CASSYSYPDYNEQFF
- TRBJ1-2 TRBD1 TRBV5-1 TGCGCCAGCAGCCTAGGGGGCGCGCGTCCTGGCTACACCTTC CASSLGGARPGYTF
once TRBJ2-2 - TRBV9 TGTGCCAGCAGCGTAGATCTCACGAACACCGGGGAGCTGTTTTTT CASSVDLTNTGELFF
- TRBJ2-5 - TRBV6-1 TGTGCCAGCAGGGACTTGACTATGATTGGGGCTTTGGACTTC CASRDLTMIGALDF
- TRBJ1-2 - TRBV28 TGTGCCAGCAGTTCTGGACAGAGAACCTATGGCTACACCTTC CASSSGQRTYGYTF
once TRBJ2-5 TRBD2 TRBV19 TGTGCCAGTAGTACGGCTAGCGGACAAGAGACCCAGTACTTC CASSTASGQETQYF
- TRBJ2-3 - TRBV6-1 TGTGCCAGCAGTGAATCAGGCAGAAGCACAGATACGCAGTATTTT CASSESGRSTDTQYF
- TRBJ1-5 TRBD1 TRBV27 TGTGCCAGCAGTTTAACCGGACAGGGGGCGGGCCAGCCCCAGCATTTT CASSLTGQGAGQPQHF
few TRBJ1-1 - TRBV27 TGTGCCAGCAGTTTATCCCGACTGCAGGGGAGGAACACTGAAGCTTTCTTT CASSLSRLQGRNTEAFF